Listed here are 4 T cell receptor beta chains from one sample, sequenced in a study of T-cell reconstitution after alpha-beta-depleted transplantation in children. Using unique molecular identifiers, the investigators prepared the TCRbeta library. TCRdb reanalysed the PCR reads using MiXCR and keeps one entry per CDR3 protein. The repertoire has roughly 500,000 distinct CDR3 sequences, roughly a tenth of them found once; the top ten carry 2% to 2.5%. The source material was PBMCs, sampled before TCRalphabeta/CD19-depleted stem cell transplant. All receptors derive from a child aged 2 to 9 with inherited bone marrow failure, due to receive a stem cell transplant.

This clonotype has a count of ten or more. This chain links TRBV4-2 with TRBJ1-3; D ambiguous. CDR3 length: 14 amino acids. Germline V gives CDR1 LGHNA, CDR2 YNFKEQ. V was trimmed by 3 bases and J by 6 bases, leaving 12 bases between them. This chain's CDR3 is CASSQDLGSNTIYF. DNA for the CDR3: TGTGCCAGCAGCCAGGACCTTGGGTCAAACACCATATATTTT.

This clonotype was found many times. Here the CDR3 DNA reads TGTGCCAGCAGCTTAGTTCCACAAGAGACCCAGTACTTC. Its protein product is CASSLVPQETQYF. The V and J genes are TRBV7-9 and TRBJ2-5; unclear D gene. CDR3 length: 13 amino acids. Germline CDR1 reads SEHNR; CDR2 reads FQNEAQ (reference sequence). The V end lost 1 base, the J end lost 2 bases, and 5 bases lay between the germline ends.

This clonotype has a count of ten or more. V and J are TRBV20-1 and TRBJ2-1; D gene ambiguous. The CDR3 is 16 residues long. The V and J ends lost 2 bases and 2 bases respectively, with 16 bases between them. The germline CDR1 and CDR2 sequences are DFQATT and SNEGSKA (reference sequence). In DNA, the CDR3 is TGCAGTGCTAGATCCATCCTAGGGATGCCCTACAATGAGCAGTTCTTC. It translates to CSARSILGMPYNEQFF.

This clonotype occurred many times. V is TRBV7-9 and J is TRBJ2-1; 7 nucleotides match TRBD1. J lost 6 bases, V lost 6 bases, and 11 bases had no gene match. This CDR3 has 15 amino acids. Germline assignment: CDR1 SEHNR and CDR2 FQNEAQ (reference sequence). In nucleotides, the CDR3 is TGTGCCAGCAGGCAGATAAGCACAGGGGTCAATGAGCAGTTCTTC. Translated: CASRQISTGVNEQFF. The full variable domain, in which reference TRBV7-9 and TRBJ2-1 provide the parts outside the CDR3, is DTGVSQNPRHKITKRGQNVTFRCDPISEHNRLYWYRQTLGQGPEFLTYFQNEAQLEKSRLLSDRFSAERPKGSFSTLEIQRTEQGDSAMYLCASRQISTGVNEQFFGPGTRLTVL.